One sample yielded the 8 T cell receptor beta chains listed below, sequenced in a study of T cells in narcolepsy. Libraries were prepared by immunoSEQ multiplex PCR; TCRdb keeps only in-frame clonotypes and omits some of them. The table lists tens of thousands of clones, roughly four fifths of them singletons, with roughly 2.6% in the top ten. What was sequenced was CD45RA- memory CD4+ T cells from PBMCs. Receptors originate from a human donor with narcolepsy.

V gene TRBV7-3 combines with J gene TRBJ1-1; D remains ambiguous. The V end was cut by 2 bases, the J end by 8 bases, with 15 bases between. Germline CDR1 and CDR2: SGHTA and FQGTGA. The CDR3 length is 14 residues. DNA for the CDR3: TGTGCCAGCAGCTTATCAGAGGGTTGGGCGGAAGCTTTCTTT. Translating it yields CASSLSEGWAEAFF.

Comments on this clone: An end of the junction differs from the germline gene, which may be a read error. The rearrangement joins TRBV10-2 to TRBJ2-4, with D possibly called TRBD1 or TRBD2 (6 bases each). CDR1 and CDR2 (germline): WSHSY, SAAADI. CDR3 length: 15 amino acids. The CDR3 here is CTSSDFFGGRDIQYF. The DNA for the CDR3 is TGCACCAGCAGTGATTTTTTCGGGGGCCGAGACATTCAGTACTTC.

J is TRBJ2-7 and V is TRBV7-8, with TRBD1 matching 8 bases. The germline V gene encodes CDR1 SGHVS and CDR2 FQNEAQ. With 1 base clipped from V and 2 bases from J, the junction kept 4 bases outside the gene matches. The CDR3 totals 15 residues. CDR3 in amino acids: CASSLDRGMTYEQYF. The CDR3 region has the DNA TGTGCCAGCAGCTTAGACAGGGGGATGACCTACGAGCAGTACTTC.

This chain uses TRBV5-1 with TRBJ1-1; a possible D gene is TRBD1 (5 bases). The CDR3 extends over 15 amino acids. Trimming took off 0 bases at V and 6 bases at J, with 15 bases between the two ends. Germline CDR1 is SGHRS and CDR2 is YFSETQ. The CDR3 here is CASSLDENRYAEAFF. CDR3 nucleotides: TGCGCCAGCAGCTTGGACGAAAACAGGTACGCTGAAGCTTTCTTT.

The CDR3 loop reads CASSPYLLAETSYEQYF. The CDR3 DNA follows: TGTGCCAGCAGTCCCTACCTACTAGCGGAGACGTCCTACGAGCAGTACTTC. The rearrangement links TRBV27 to TRBJ2-5; 8 bases are a match to TRBD2. The J call is in doubt because the DNA end fits TRBJ2-7 better. The CDR3 consists of 17 residues. From germline, CDR1 is MNHEY and CDR2 SMNVEV (reference sequence).

The chain recombines TRBV2 with TRBJ1-4; 7 positions agree with TRBD1. The trim removed 7 bases at V and 8 bases at J, leaving 16 bases unmatched. The CDR3 loop spans 16 amino acids. Germline V CDR1 and CDR2: SNHLY, FYNNEI. The CDR3 is CASMGYGQARGEKLFF. Written as DNA, the CDR3 is TGTGCCAGCATGGGCTACGGACAGGCCAGGGGGGAAAAACTGTTTTTT.

The chain uses TRBV11-2 and TRBJ2-3; TRBD2 agrees at 12 bases. Germline V gene data show CDR1 as SGHAT and CDR2 as FQNNGV. V lost 5 bases, J lost 0 bases, and 6 bases stayed unmatched. There are 17 residues in the CDR3. Here the CDR3 DNA reads TGTGCCAGCAGCCGCCGGACTAGCGGGATAAGCACAGATACGCAGTATTTT. Translation gives CASSRRTSGISTDTQYF. Variable domain in full (rest from reference TRBV11-2 and TRBJ2-3): EAGVAQSPRYKIIEKRQSVAFWCNPISGHATLYWYQQILGQGPKLLIQFQNNGVVDDSQLPKDRFSAERLKGVDSTLKIQPAKLEDSAVYLCASSRRTSGISTDTQYFGPGTRLTVL.

This chain connects TRBV10-1 to TRBJ2-5; TRBD2 agrees at 14 bases. Per the germline V gene, CDR1 is WNHNN and CDR2 is SYGVQD (reference sequence). The CDR3 covers 15 residues. Unmatched junction bases numbered 3, after V lost 6 bases and J lost 3 bases. The CDR3 is CASSVTSGREETQYF. DNA for the CDR3: TGCGCCAGCAGCGTGACTAGCGGGAGGGAAGAGACCCAGTACTTC.